This T cell receptor beta chain was obtained from a study of cytomegalovirus exposure and HLA in healthy donors. Study results and caveats: Later analysis identified a missense DCLRE1C variant that was linked to TCR beta V- and J-gene trimming.

A note on this clone: No antigen is known for it.

It was with 60 Vbeta and 13 Jbeta primers that the PCR ran. Using immunoSEQ multiplex PCR, the repertoire was profiled, and TCRdb retains in-frame clones only, with some absent. The sample records tens of thousands of clones, 65% to 85% being singletons. The sequence was obtained from a middle-aged man in good health and CMV-seronegative. What was sequenced was PBMCs.

This CDR3 is CASSLDFSNQPQHF. Written as DNA, the CDR3 is TGCGCCAGCAGCTTGGACTTTAGCAATCAGCCCCAGCATTTT. V gene TRBV4-3 combines with J gene TRBJ1-5, with D unresolved. V was shortened by 5 bases and J by 0 bases, with 8 bases between the two germline ends. The CDR3 runs to 14 residues. Germline V gives CDR1 LGHNA, CDR2 YSLEER.